Below, one T cell receptor beta chain is given with its context. No antigen is known for it. CDR1 is SGHTA, CDR2 FQGTGA, per germline. V lost 0 bases, J lost 6 bases, and 19 bases lay in between. CDR3 length: 17 amino acids. The data belong to a study of shared clonotypes between healthy human individuals. Sequencing used immunoSEQ multiplex PCR; TCRdb keeps in-frame clones, though not all of them. The sample contains about 1 million clones, around 75% of which appear only once. Notes on the study in general: In general, naive subsets displayed greater estimated richness than memory subsets did. The authors expected sequencing depth to affect clonotype sharing among donors.

This rearrangement joins TRBV7-3 to TRBJ2-3, with D perhaps matching TRBD1 (5 bases). This receptor was identified in a man aged 18-30 years in good health. Sequences were obtained from memory CD4+ T cells sorted from blood. The subset is: CD45RA-negative fraction. CDR3 amino acids: CASSLTGQGNLADTQYF. Here the CDR3 DNA reads TGTGCCAGCAGCTTAACGGGTCAGGGTAATTTGGCCGATACGCAGTATTTT. Together with reference TRBV7-3 and TRBJ2-3, the CDR3 gives the full variable domain: GAGVSQTPSNKVTEKGKYVELRCDPISGHTALYWYRQSLGQGPEFLIYFQGTGAADDSGLPNDRFFAVRPEGSVSTLKIQRTERGDSAVYLCASSLTGQGNLADTQYFGPGTRLTVL.